The sequence of this T cell receptor beta chain was determined in a study of CD8 T cells in ankylosing spondylitis. Findings and limits, study-wide: Disease-associated clonotypes exhibited CD8+ identity and were relatively infrequent in peripheral blood. In reactive arthritis synovial fluid and blood, some motif variants had been reported before. It appeared that ankylosing spondylitis blood was characterized by a TCR beta motif of several highly homologous variants. Reportedly, matched ankylosing spondylitis synovial fluid was significantly enriched for disease-linked clones.

A remark on this clonotype: The antigen remains unidentified.

V was clipped by 8 bases and J by 8 bases; unmatched bases: 14. The CDR3 is 15 residues long. Germline V gene data show CDR1 as SGHTA and CDR2 as FQGTGA. Molecular-barcoded quantitative 5'-RACE produced these TCR beta libraries. TCRdb redid the calling of the 5' RACE reads with MiXCR, one entry per CDR3 protein. The sample shows some 400,000 distinct CDR3 sequences, around 24% of them seen only once. The origin of this receptor is a male donor with ankylosing spondylitis. The source material was blood, either unsorted or a sorted T cell fraction (not recorded which). V and J are TRBV7-3 and TRBJ2-2; TRBD2 agrees at 7 bases. CDR3 sequence reads: CASHYREAPVGELFF. DNA for the CDR3: TGTGCCAGCCACTACCGGGAGGCTCCGGTTGGGGAGCTGTTTTTT.